One sample yielded the 2 T cell receptor beta chains listed below, sequenced in a study of T cells after posttransplantation cyclophosphamide. TCRdb's copy holds only in-frame clones and misses some; the assay was immunoSEQ multiplex PCR. In the table there are 20,000 or so clones, approximately 86% of which are singletons. Treatment was busulfan-fludarabine conditioning, a marrow graft, and cyclophosphamide on days +3 and +4. The sequencing here drew on PBMCs, taken after allogeneic stem cell transplant with posttransplant cyclophosphamide. The source of these receptors is a female patient in her forties or fifties who received an allogeneic stem cell transplant from a related donor, was CMV-positive, and had no GVHD. Some T cells could come from the graft donor.

The CDR3 region is CASSPPGTPPRADTQYF. DNA of the CDR3: TGTGCCAGCAGCCCCCCCGGGACTCCCCCGCGGGCAGATACGCAGTATTTT. The chain has TRBV5-7 and TRBJ2-3, with D possibly being TRBD2 (6 bases). TRBV5-7 is recorded as an ORF, its role being uncertain. V lost 4 bases, J lost 4 bases, and 22 bases lay in between. The CDR3 has 17 amino acids.

The CDR3 loop is CASRPAGNYQPQHF. The CDR3 DNA reads TGTGCCAGCAGGCCAGCAGGGAATTATCAGCCCCAGCATTTT. The rearrangement links TRBV28 to TRBJ1-5; tentative D call: TRBD1 (5 bases). Germline lookup yields CDR1 MDHEN and CDR2 SYDVKM. Trimming removed 6 bases at V and 5 bases at J, with 14 bases between. The CDR3 totals 14 residues. The full variable domain, rest sourced from reference TRBV28 and TRBJ1-5, is DVKVTQSSRYLVKRTGEKVFLECVQDMDHENMFWYRQDPGLGLRLIYFSYDVKMKEKGDIPEGYSVSREKKERFSLILESASTNQTSMYLCASRPAGNYQPQHFGDGTRLSIL.